This TCR beta chain stems from a study of cytomegalovirus exposure and HLA in healthy donors. Study-wide findings and caveats: CMV serostatus was the only immune exposure information that was available. Later analysis identified a missense DCLRE1C variant that was linked to TCR beta V- and J-gene trimming.

This PCR relied on a set of 60 Vbeta primers and 13 Jbeta primers. The repertoire was sequenced with immunoSEQ multiplex PCR; TCRdb's copy has only in-frame clones and lacks some. In the table there are approximately 180,000 clones, under 80% of which are singletons. This CDR3 has 16 residues. Per the germline V gene, CDR1 is SEHNR and CDR2 is FQNEAQ (reference sequence). This clone has more than one count but fewer than ten. Its target is not known. The junction does not match germline at one end; this may be a read error. Nominally healthy donors were sampled, though unrecorded immune exposures were likely.

This TCR was recovered from a woman between 45 and 65 years old in good health and CMV-seropositive. Sequenced sample: PBMCs. The chain couples TRBV7-9 to TRBJ2-7, with D possibly matching TRBD2 (7 bases). The CDR3, as DNA: TGTTCCAGCAGCTTAGGGGGAGGGGTTTCCCCCTACGAGCAGTACTTC. This codes for CSSSLGGGVSPYEQYF.